This entry lists 17 T cell receptor beta chains sequenced from one sample in a study of T-cell reconstitution after alpha-beta-depleted transplantation in children. Preparation of the TCRbeta library used unique molecular identifiers. One entry per CDR3 protein results from TCRdb running MiXCR on the PCR reads. Of 600,000 to 700,000 distinct CDR3 sequences in the sample, 16% were seen once. Specimen: PBMCs from the stem cell graft donor, collected from the stem cell graft. The origin of the receptors is a human donor who donated a stem cell graft to a child with acute myeloid leukemia.

The chain has TRBV5-1 and TRBJ1-5; D perhaps matches TRBD1 (5 bases). V gave up 4 bases and J gave up 7 bases, with 18 bases separating them. This CDR3 contains 15 residues. Germline loops: CDR1 SGHRS, CDR2 YFSETQ. The CDR3 spells CASSEGPTVGQPQHF. The CDR3 DNA reads TGCGCCAGCAGCGAGGGACCCACGGTGGGCCAGCCCCAGCATTTT.

This clonotype was observed once. This may be a read error: a much more frequent sequence differs by one nucleotide. The chain's CDR3 is CASSWSQADTEAFF. The CDR3 region has the DNA TGTGCCAGCAGTTGGAGCCAGGCCGACACTGAAGCTTTCTTT. The chain uses TRBV12-3 or TRBV12-4 and TRBJ1-1; D ambiguous. CDR3 size: 14 residues. V lost 4 bases, J lost 3 bases, and 12 bases lay in between.

This clonotype occurred a few times. The chain has TRBV5-1 and TRBJ2-7, with D perhaps matching TRBD1 (6 bases). In germline, CDR1 is SGHRS, CDR2 YFSETQ. This CDR3 contains 13 residues. With 4 bases removed from V and 2 bases from J, the gap between germline ends came to 10 bases. The CDR3 nucleotides read TGCGCCAGCAGCCGGGACAAGACCTACGAGCAGTACTTC. Protein sequence: CASSRDKTYEQYF.

The gene calls are TRBV5-1 and TRBJ2-2; TRBD1 or TRBD2 may be the D gene (5 bases each). The CDR3 sequence is 17 residues long. V dropped 1 base and J dropped 1 base, with 14 bases sitting between them. The V gene's germline CDR1 is SGHRS and CDR2 YFSETQ. The CDR3 spells CASSLFSGTVNTGELFF. DNA of the CDR3: TGCGCCAGCAGCTTGTTTTCCGGGACGGTGAACACCGGGGAGCTGTTTTTT. The whole variable domain, filled in from reference TRBV5-1 and TRBJ2-2, reads KAGVTQTPRYLIKTRGQQVTLSCSPISGHRSVSWYQQTPGQGLQFLFEYFSETQRNKGNFPGRFSGRQFSNSRSEMNVSTLELGDSALYLCASSLFSGTVNTGELFFGEGSRLTVL.

The chain carries TRBV11-2 and TRBJ2-7; 9 bases fit TRBD2. Trimming removed 5 bases from V and 3 bases from J; junction bases left unmatched: 8. Germline-derived CDR1 and CDR2 are SGHAT and FQNNGV. The CDR3 extends over 15 amino acids. This chain's CDR3 is CASSLSGTSLYEQYV. CDR3 nucleotide sequence: TGTGCCAGCAGCCTATCCGGGACTAGCCTCTACGAGCAGTACGTC.

This clonotype has a handful of counts. The chain employs TRBV7-9 and TRBJ1-5; 7 bases fit TRBD1. Germline assignment: CDR1 SEHNR and CDR2 FQNEAQ (reference sequence). The CDR3 is 14 residues long. V trimming: 5 bases; J trimming: 6 bases; junction bases outside the gene matches: 7. This CDR3 reads CASSPGTAPQPQHF. The CDR3 region has the DNA TGTGCCAGCAGCCCCGGGACAGCACCTCAGCCCCAGCATTTT.

This clonotype was picked up a small number of times. V usage is TRBV12-3 or TRBV12-4 and J usage is TRBJ2-1; TRBD2 might be the D (5 bases). The CDR3 consists of 14 residues. V lost 11 bases to trimming and J lost 5 bases, with 19 bases between them. The CDR3 bases are TGTGCCGACTCGCCCGAGGGTTCCGACAATGAGCAGTTCTTC. The encoded protein is CADSPEGSDNEQFF.

This clonotype came up once. With a much larger clone just one base away, this may be a read error. This chain connects TRBV20-1 to TRBJ2-1; 8 positions match TRBD2. Germline-derived CDR1 and CDR2 are DFQATT and SNEGSKA (reference sequence). The V gene end was trimmed by 1 base and the J gene end by 12 bases; junction bases not matched to a gene: 5. This CDR3 is built from 12 residues. CDR3 residues: CSARAGGAGQFF. The CDR3 nucleotides read TGCAGTGCTAGAGCGGGGGGGGCCGGGCAGTTCTTC.

Remarks on this clonotype: A much larger clonotype is one base distant, so this may be a read error. The chain employs TRBV29-1 and TRBJ2-1; maybe TRBD2 (5 bases). This CDR3 spans 15 amino acids. The germline gives CDR1 SQVTM, CDR2 ANQGSEA. CDR3 in DNA: TGCAGCGTTGTACGAGGGCGAAGCTCCTACAATGAGGAGTTCTTC. This sequence encodes CSVVRGRSSYNEEFF.

This clonotype was seen only a few times. This sequence joins TRBV24-1 and TRBJ2-1, with 7 nucleotides matching TRBD1. The ends lost 5 bases at V and 8 bases at J; junction bases unmatched: 11. Germline V lookup: CDR1 KGHDR, CDR2 SFDVKD. The CDR3 length is 15 residues. The CDR3 sequence is CATSANSDREHEQFF. The DNA for the CDR3 is TGTGCCACCAGTGCAAATTCCGACAGGGAGCATGAGCAGTTCTTC.

This clonotype was observed at least ten times. The V and J genes are TRBV29-1 and TRBJ1-5; D may be TRBD1 (5 bases). CDR1 is SQVTM and CDR2 is ANQGSEA in the germline V gene. The CDR3 extends over 13 amino acids. The V end was cut by 4 bases, the J end by 7 bases, with 14 bases between. The CDR3 loop is CSVAWGREQPQHF. Here the CDR3 DNA reads TGCAGCGTTGCTTGGGGCAGGGAGCAGCCCCAGCATTTT. Drawing the rest from reference TRBV29-1 and TRBJ1-5, the complete variable domain is SAVISQKPSRDICQRGTSLTIQCQVDSQVTMMFWYRQQPGQSLTLIATANQGSEATYESGFVIDKFPISRPNLTFSTLTVSNMSPEDSSIYLCSVAWGREQPQHFGDGTRLSIL.

As concerns this clonotype: This may stem from a read error, because a much larger clone lies one nucleotide away. The chain links TRBV20-1 to TRBJ2-2; D unresolved. Trimming left V 5 bases short and J 6 bases short, with 7 bases between. The CDR3 has 11 residues. Germline V lookup: CDR1 DFQATT, CDR2 SNEGSKA (reference sequence). CDR3 DNA: TGCAGTGCTGGGGTGGCCGGGGAGCTGTTTTTT. Protein sequence: CSAGVAGELFF.

The table lists this clonotype with many counts. This chain links TRBV20-1 with TRBJ2-7, with 10 bases matching TRBD2. Germline assignment: CDR1 DFQATT and CDR2 SNEGSKA (reference sequence). The J segment lost 2 bases and the V segment lost 3 bases, leaving 7 bases of the junction unmatched. The CDR3 loop spans 15 amino acids. For the CDR3, the DNA is TGCAGTGCTAGGTCTCTAGCGGGGGAAGCCTACGAGCAGTACTTC. This codes for CSARSLAGEAYEQYF.

This clonotype came up many times. The chain recombines TRBV29-1 with TRBJ2-7, with 13 bases fitting TRBD2. This CDR3 is 16 amino acids long. Germline V lookup: CDR1 SQVTM, CDR2 ANQGSEA. V gave up 7 bases and J gave up 0 bases; unmatched junction bases: 9. As DNA, the CDR3 is TGCAGCGCCCGTGAGGGACTAGCGGGGAACTCCTACGAGCAGTACTTC. This translates into CSAREGLAGNSYEQYF.

This clonotype was counted many times. This chain uses TRBV29-1 with TRBJ2-2; no firm D call. Germline CDR1 reads SQVTM; CDR2 reads ANQGSEA. The CDR3 is 13 amino acids. The V and J ends lost 4 bases and 2 bases respectively, with 8 bases between them. The CDR3: CSVGYTNTGELFF. CDR3 nucleotide sequence: TGCAGCGTTGGCTATACTAACACCGGGGAGCTGTTTTTT.

This clonotype has a handful of counts. This chain joins TRBV9 and TRBJ2-1, with 9 bases lining up with TRBD2. The J segment lost 4 bases and the V segment lost 0 bases, leaving 5 bases of the junction unmatched. CDR3 length: 16 residues. Germline V CDR1 and CDR2: SGDLS, YYNGEE. The CDR3 nucleotides are TGTGCCAGCAGCGTAGAGGCGGGGGGGTCTTACAATGAGCAGTTCTTC. Translated: CASSVEAGGSYNEQFF.

This clonotype has only a few counts. V gene TRBV28 combines with J gene TRBJ2-7; 8 bases agree with TRBD2. Trimming took 8 bases from V and 3 from J; bases not matched to a gene: 12. This CDR3 is built from 15 residues. Germline assignment: CDR1 MDHEN and CDR2 SYDVKM. This chain's CDR3 is CASAAGGPLNYEQYV. DNA of the CDR3: TGTGCCAGCGCTGCGGGGGGCCCACTTAACTACGAGCAGTACGTC.